This TCR beta chain was retrieved from a study of identifying expanded T cells in peripheral blood. CDR1 and CDR2 from the germline V gene are SGHRS and YFSETQ. V dropped 0 bases and J dropped 2; count of bases not matched to a gene: 9. The CDR3 is made up of 17 amino acids. Clones were read by immunoSEQ multiplex PCR, and TCRdb kept only the in-frame ones, dropping some. In the table there are approximately 50,000 clones, around 82% of which are singletons. Sequencing used blood. This sequence joins TRBV5-1 and TRBJ2-5, with TRBD2 matching 8 bases. The receptor was derived from a person between 18 and 75 years old in good health. CDR3 bases: TGCGCCAGCAGCTTGGAATTCGAGCGGGGGTGGCAAGAGACCCAGTACTTC. This sequence encodes CASSLEFERGWQETQYF.